A selection of T cell receptor beta chains follows, all from one sample in a study of T cell changes during pregnancy in multiple sclerosis. Method: immunoSEQ multiplex PCR; TCRdb's copy keeps in-frame clones and lacks some. This table has about 93,000 clones, roughly 92% appearing once. The sample in question was peripheral blood, obtained after pregnancy. These receptors all come from a female donor with multiple sclerosis, enrolled in a pregnancy study. The CDR3 runs from the conserved cysteine through the conserved F or W. The D gene is left open where the match is weak. The listing skips clone size in some rows; elsewhere it reads once, few, many or a size class.

cdr3_nt,cdr3_aa,d_call,cdr3_length,clone_size,j_call,v_call
TGTGCCAGCAGTTTATCCCCCCGGACTAGCGGGTCCTACAATGAGCAGTTCTTC,CASSLSPRTSGSYNEQFF,TRBD2,18,-,TRBJ2-1,TRBV27
TGTGCCAGCAGCTTAGGCCCTAACTCCCCACTCGGCTACACCTTC,CASSLGPNSPLGYTF,-,15,-,TRBJ1-2,TRBV11-2
TGTGCCAGCAGCTTAAGGACAGGGAGAGACTACGAGCAGTACTTC,CASSLRTGRDYEQYF,TRBD1,15,-,TRBJ2-7,TRBV7-9
TGTGCCAGCAGTGAAACCACGTACTTTTTCGAGCAGTACTTC,CASSETTYFFEQYF,-,14,-,TRBJ2-7,TRBV2
TGTGCCAGCAGCGTCGAACTAGCGGGAAGCACAGATACGCAGTATTTT,CASSVELAGSTDTQYF,TRBD2,16,-,TRBJ2-3,TRBV9
TGTGCCAGCAGGGAGAATGAAAAACTGTTTTTT,CASRENEKLFF,-,11,once,TRBJ1-4,TRBV28
TGCGCCAGCAGCCAAGACGAAGGACTAGCGGGGGGGTGGAGCGGGGAGCTGTTTTTT,CASSQDEGLAGGWSGELFF,TRBD2,19,-,TRBJ2-2,TRBV4-3
TGTGCCTGGAGGAGTGGACAGACTCACACAGATACGCAGTATTTT,CAWRSGQTHTDTQYF,-,15,-,TRBJ2-3,TRBV30
TGTGCCAGCAGTTATAGTCAGGCCTCAGACTATGGCTACACCTTC,CASSYSQASDYGYTF,-,15,-,TRBJ1-2,TRBV6-6
TGTGCCAGCAGATTTCTGGACAGGGCGAACACTGAAGCTTTCTTT,CASRFLDRANTEAFF,TRBD1,15,-,TRBJ1-1,TRBV6-5
TGTGCCAGCAGTGAATTAGGGGCACAGGGCTATGGCTACACCTTC,CASSELGAQGYGYTF,-,15,-,TRBJ1-2,TRBV2
TGTGCCAGCAGATCTGGCGGGGCCGCAGATACGCAGTATTTT,CASRSGGAADTQYF,-,14,once,TRBJ2-3,TRBV6-1
TGTGCCAGCAGACCACAGGGGGGGGCCAAAAACATTCAGTACTTC,CASRPQGGAKNIQYF,-,15,few,TRBJ2-4,TRBV5-8
TGTGCCAGCAGCAAAAAGGGGACTAGCGGGGGGTCTCCTAGTGAGCAGTACTTC,CASSKKGTSGGSPSEQYF,TRBD2,18,-,TRBJ2-7,TRBV7-3
TGTGCCAGCAGTCCGCTAGCGGGAGGGAACACCGGGGAGCTGTTTTTT,CASSPLAGGNTGELFF,TRBD2,16,-,TRBJ2-2,TRBV7-9
TGTGCCATCAGAGGACAGGGGGACACTGAAGCTTTCTTT,CAIRGQGDTEAFF,TRBD1,13,-,TRBJ1-1,TRBV10-3
TGTGCCAGTACCTGGGGCCAGACTAGCAATCAGCCCCAGCATTTT,CASTWGQTSNQPQHF,-,15,-,TRBJ1-5,TRBV19
TGTGCCAGCAGTGAAAGGGGTGCGGAGACCCAGTACTTC,CASSERGAETQYF,-,13,-,TRBJ2-5,TRBV2